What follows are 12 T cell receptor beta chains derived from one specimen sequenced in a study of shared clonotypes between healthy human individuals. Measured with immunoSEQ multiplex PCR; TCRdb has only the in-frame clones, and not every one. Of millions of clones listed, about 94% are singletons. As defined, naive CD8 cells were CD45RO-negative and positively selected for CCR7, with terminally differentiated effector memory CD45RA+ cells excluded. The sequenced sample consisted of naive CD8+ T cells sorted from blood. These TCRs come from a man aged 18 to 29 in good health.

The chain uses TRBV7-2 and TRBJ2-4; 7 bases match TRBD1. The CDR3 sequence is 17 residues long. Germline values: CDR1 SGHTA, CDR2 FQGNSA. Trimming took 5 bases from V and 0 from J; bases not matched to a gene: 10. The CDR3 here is CASSIQGQMIAKNIQYF. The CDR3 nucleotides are TGTGCCAGCAGCATCCAGGGACAGATGATAGCCAAAAACATTCAGTACTTC.

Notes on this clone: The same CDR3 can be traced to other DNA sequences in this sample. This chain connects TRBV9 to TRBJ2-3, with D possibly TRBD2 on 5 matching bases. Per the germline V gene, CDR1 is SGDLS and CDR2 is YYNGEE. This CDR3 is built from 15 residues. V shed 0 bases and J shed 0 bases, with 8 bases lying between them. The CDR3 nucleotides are TGTGCCAGCAGCGTAGAGAGCGGAAGCACAGATACGCAGTATTTT. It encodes CASSVESGSTDTQYF.

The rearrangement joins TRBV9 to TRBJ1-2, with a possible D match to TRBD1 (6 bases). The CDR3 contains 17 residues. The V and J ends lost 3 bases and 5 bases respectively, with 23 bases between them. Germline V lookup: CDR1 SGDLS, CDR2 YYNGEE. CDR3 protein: CASSEGLGAGAWYGYTF. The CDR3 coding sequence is TGTGCCAGCAGCGAGGGCTTGGGGGCAGGGGCGTGGTATGGCTACACCTTC.

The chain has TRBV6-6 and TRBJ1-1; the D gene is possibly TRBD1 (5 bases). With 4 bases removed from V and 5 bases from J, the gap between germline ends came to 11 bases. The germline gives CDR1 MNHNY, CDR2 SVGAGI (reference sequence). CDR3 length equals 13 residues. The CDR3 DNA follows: TGTGCCAGCAGTTGGGGGGTAGGGACTGAAGCTTTCTTT. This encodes CASSWGVGTEAFF.

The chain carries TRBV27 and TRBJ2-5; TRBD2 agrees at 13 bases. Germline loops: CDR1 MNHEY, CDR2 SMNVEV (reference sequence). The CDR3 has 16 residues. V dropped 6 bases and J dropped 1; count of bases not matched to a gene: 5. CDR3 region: CASSVGLAGIQETQYF. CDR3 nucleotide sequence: TGTGCCAGCAGCGTGGGACTAGCGGGGATCCAAGAGACCCAGTACTTC.

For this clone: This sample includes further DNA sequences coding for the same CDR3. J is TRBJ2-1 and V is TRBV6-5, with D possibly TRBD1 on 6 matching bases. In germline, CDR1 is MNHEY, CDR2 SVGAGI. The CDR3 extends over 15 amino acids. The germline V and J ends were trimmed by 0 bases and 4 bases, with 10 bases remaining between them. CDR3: CASSYSAGDYNEQFF. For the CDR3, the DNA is TGTGCCAGCAGTTACTCGGCAGGGGATTACAATGAGCAGTTCTTC.

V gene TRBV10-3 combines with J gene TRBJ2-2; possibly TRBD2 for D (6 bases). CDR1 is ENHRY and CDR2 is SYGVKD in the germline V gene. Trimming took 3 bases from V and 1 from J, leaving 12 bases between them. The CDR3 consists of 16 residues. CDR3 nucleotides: TGTGCCATCAGTGACCGGGACTTCGAGAACACCGGGGAGCTGTTTTTT. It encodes CAISDRDFENTGELFF.

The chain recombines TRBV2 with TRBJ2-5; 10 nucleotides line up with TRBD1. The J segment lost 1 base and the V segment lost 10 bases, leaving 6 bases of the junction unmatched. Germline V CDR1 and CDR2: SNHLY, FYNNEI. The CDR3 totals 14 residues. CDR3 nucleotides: TGTGCCATAGGGGACAGGGGCCTCCAAGAGACCCAGTACTTC. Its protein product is CAIGDRGLQETQYF.

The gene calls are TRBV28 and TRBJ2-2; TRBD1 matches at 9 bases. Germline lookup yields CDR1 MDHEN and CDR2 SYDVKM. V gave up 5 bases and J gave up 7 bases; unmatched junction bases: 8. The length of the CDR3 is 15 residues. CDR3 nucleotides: TGTGCCAGCAGTCCGACGACAGGGGGAGGCGGGGAGCTGTTTTTT. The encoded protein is CASSPTTGGGGELFF.

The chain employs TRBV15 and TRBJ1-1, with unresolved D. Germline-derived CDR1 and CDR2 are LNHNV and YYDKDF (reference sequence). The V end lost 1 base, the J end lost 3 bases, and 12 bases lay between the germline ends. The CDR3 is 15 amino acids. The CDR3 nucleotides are TGTGCCACCAGCAGAGCCGAAGGCTCGGACACTGAAGCTTTCTTT. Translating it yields CATSRAEGSDTEAFF.

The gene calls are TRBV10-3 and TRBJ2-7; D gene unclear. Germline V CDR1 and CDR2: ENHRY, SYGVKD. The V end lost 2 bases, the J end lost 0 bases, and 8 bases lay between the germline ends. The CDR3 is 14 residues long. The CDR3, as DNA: TGTGCCATCAGTGAGATGACACTCTCCTACGAGCAGTACTTC. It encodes CAISEMTLSYEQYF.

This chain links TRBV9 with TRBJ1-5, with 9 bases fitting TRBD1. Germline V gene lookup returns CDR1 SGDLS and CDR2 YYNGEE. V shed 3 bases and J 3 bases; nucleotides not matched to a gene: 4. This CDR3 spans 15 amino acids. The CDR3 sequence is CASSAGTGYNQPQHF. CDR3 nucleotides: TGTGCCAGCAGCGCCGGGACAGGGTACAATCAGCCCCAGCATTTT.